Shown below are 19 T cell receptor beta chains from a single sample sequenced in a study of blood T cell repertoires in COVID-19. Assay: immunoSEQ multiplex PCR; the TCRdb copy retains only in-frame clones and omits some. This table has about 100,000 clones, 85% to 90% appearing once. The sequenced sample consisted of peripheral blood. The source is a human donor in a cohort sampled during active COVID-19.

This chain links TRBV9 with TRBJ2-1; TRBD2 matches at 9 bases. The germline CDR1 and CDR2 sequences are SGDLS and YYNGEE. This CDR3 has 17 amino acids. Trimming cost V 3 bases and J 0 bases; bases outside gene matches: 7. For the CDR3, the DNA is TGTGCCAGCAGCGCGATCGGTAGCGGGAGCTCCTACAATGAGCAGTTCTTC. Protein: CASSAIGSGSSYNEQFF.

The V call is TRBV14, the J call TRBJ1-6; D might be TRBD1 (5 bases). There are 14 residues in the CDR3. Germline V gene data show CDR1 as SGHDN and CDR2 as FVKESK. Trimming took off 3 bases at V and 9 bases at J, with 12 bases between the two ends. The CDR3 here is CASSQGGVGSPLHF. CDR3 coding DNA: TGTGCCAGCAGCCAGGGAGGGGTCGGTTCACCCCTCCACTTT.

On this clone itself: Additional DNA sequences in this sample encode the identical CDR3. V usage is TRBV5-1 and J usage is TRBJ2-5; 10 positions agree with TRBD1. V lost 0 bases, J lost 1 base, and 3 bases stayed unmatched. The CDR3 extends over 16 amino acids. The germline V gene has CDR1 SGHRS and CDR2 YFSETQ. CDR3 sequence reads: CASSLGGTGAQETQYF. For the CDR3, the DNA is TGCGCCAGCAGCTTGGGGGGGACAGGGGCCCAAGAGACCCAGTACTTC.

The chain links TRBV5-6 to TRBJ1-4; D gene unclear. The V gene's germline CDR1 is SGHDT and CDR2 YYEEEE. CDR3 length: 15 amino acids. The V and J ends lost 4 bases and 0 bases respectively, with 10 bases between them. DNA of the CDR3: TGTGCCAGCAGCCGTCCAGGATCAACTAATGAAAAACTGTTTTTT. This codes for CASSRPGSTNEKLFF.

This chain connects TRBV7-9 to TRBJ2-1, with D perhaps matching TRBD1 (5 bases). Trimming stripped 5 bases from V and 8 bases from J, with 22 bases between. This CDR3 region has 16 residues. Germline V gives CDR1 SEHNR, CDR2 FQNEAQ (reference sequence). CDR3 amino acids: CASSPWGSTRRDEQFF. Here the CDR3 DNA reads TGTGCCAGCAGCCCATGGGGTTCCACGCGCAGGGATGAGCAGTTCTTC.

V usage is TRBV24-1 and J usage is TRBJ1-5; 8 bases agree with TRBD1. Germline lookup yields CDR1 KGHDR and CDR2 SFDVKD. The ends lost 4 bases at V and 4 bases at J; junction bases unmatched: 8. The CDR3 length is 16 residues. For the CDR3, the DNA is TGTGCCACCAGTGACTCCAGGACAGGGATGAATCAGCCCCAGCATTTT. Translating gives CATSDSRTGMNQPQHF.

The chain couples TRBV11-2 to TRBJ2-7, with 10 positions matching TRBD2. The germline CDR1 and CDR2 sequences are SGHAT and FQNNGV. This CDR3 contains 15 residues. The J segment lost 2 bases and the V segment lost 6 bases, leaving 7 bases of the junction unmatched. The chain's CDR3 is CASRRTSGKPYEQYF. CDR3 DNA sequence: TGTGCCAGCAGGCGGACTAGCGGAAAACCCTACGAGCAGTACTTC. Filled out from reference TRBV11-2 and TRBJ2-7, the complete variable domain reads EAGVAQSPRYKIIEKRQSVAFWCNPISGHATLYWYQQILGQGPKLLIQFQNNGVVDDSQLPKDRFSAERLKGVDSTLKIQPAKLEDSAVYLCASRRTSGKPYEQYFGPGTRLTVT.

V and J are TRBV6-5 and TRBJ1-5; unclear D gene. The CDR3 length is 12 residues. V lost 8 bases, J lost 4 bases, and 9 bases lay in between. Germline V gene lookup returns CDR1 MNHEY and CDR2 SVGAGI. The CDR3 bases are TGTGCCAGCGCCCCCCTAAATCAGCCCCAGCATTTT. Its protein product is CASAPLNQPQHF.

This chain links TRBV4-1 with TRBJ2-7, with D tentatively TRBD1 (6 bases). Germline CDR1 reads MGHRA; CDR2 reads YSYEKL. The CDR3 contains 15 residues. Trimming took off 1 base at V and 5 bases at J, with 15 bases between the two ends. CDR3 DNA: TGCGCCAGCAGCCAAGTCGGGACACCAGCCGACGAGCAGTACTTC. Its translation: CASSQVGTPADEQYF.

CDR3 loop: CASRETLNTEAFF. For the CDR3, the DNA is TGTGCCAGCAGGGAGACCCTGAACACTGAAGCTTTCTTT. The V call is TRBV6-4, the J call TRBJ1-1; D not certain. CDR1 and CDR2 from the germline V gene are MRHNA and SNTAGT. Trimming left V 6 bases short and J 0 bases short, with 8 bases between. This CDR3 spans 13 amino acids.

The J gene is TRBJ2-7, the V gene TRBV12-3 or TRBV12-4, with D hard to call. V was pared by 5 bases and J by 2 bases, with 4 bases between. The CDR3 contains 11 residues. The CDR3 sequence: CASSVTYEQYF. In DNA, the CDR3 is TGTGCCAGCAGTGTAACCTACGAGCAGTACTTC.

The chain links TRBV28 to TRBJ2-2, with 9 positions matching TRBD1. V was pared by 10 bases and J by 2 bases, with 5 bases of the junction left unmatched. The germline V gene has CDR1 MDHEN and CDR2 SYDVKM. CDR3 size: 14 residues. The CDR3, as DNA: TGTGCCATCACAGGGGGCTTAAACACCGGGGAGCTGTTTTTT. Protein sequence: CAITGGLNTGELFF.

This clone was picked up one time. J is TRBJ2-1 and V is TRBV7-9; TRBD1 is a possible D gene (6 bases). In germline, CDR1 is SEHNR, CDR2 FQNEAQ (reference sequence). Trimming pared 1 base from V and 1 base from J, leaving 8 bases between. The CDR3 has 15 amino acids. CDR3 amino acids: CASSLGDISYNEQFF. The CDR3 DNA follows: TGTGCCAGCAGCTTAGGGGACATTTCCTACAATGAGCAGTTCTTC.

This clone was found once. This rearrangement joins TRBV29-1 to TRBJ2-7; 12 nucleotides align to TRBD1. The CDR3 spans 14 residues. Per germline, CDR1 SQVTM and CDR2 ANQGSEA. J gave up 8 bases and V 4 bases, and 9 bases lay outside the gene matches. The CDR3: CSVANRDRGLKQYF. Here the CDR3 DNA reads TGCAGCGTTGCGAACCGGGACAGGGGGCTCAAGCAGTACTTC.

This chain uses TRBV18 with TRBJ2-6; D is undetermined. With 2 bases removed from V and 0 bases from J, the gap between germline ends came to 5 bases. Germline-derived CDR1 and CDR2 are KGHSH and LQKENI. The CDR3 has 15 residues. For the CDR3, the DNA is TGTGCCAGCTCACCAGCTAGCTCTGGGGCCAACGTCCTGACTTTC. Its translation is CASSPASSGANVLTF.

This chain joins TRBV2 and TRBJ2-7; maybe TRBD1 (6 bases). Per germline, CDR1 SNHLY and CDR2 FYNNEI. Trimming left V 5 bases short and J 3 bases short, with 14 bases between. The CDR3 runs to 14 residues. The CDR3 is CASSQHGQFYEQYF. In DNA form, the CDR3 reads TGTGCCAGCAGTCAACACGGACAGTTCTACGAGCAGTACTTC.

The V and J genes are TRBV6-6 and TRBJ1-1, with D unclear. Germline V lookup: CDR1 MNHNY, CDR2 SVGAGI (reference sequence). CDR3 length equals 18 residues. V dropped 5 bases and J dropped 1 base, with 23 bases sitting between them. The CDR3 nucleotides are TGTGCCAGCAGTCCCCTGTGGGGAGGCCGGAAAGGGAACACTGAAGCTTTCTTT. Encoded protein: CASSPLWGGRKGNTEAFF.

The chain combines TRBV5-1 with TRBJ1-5, with 7 bases matching TRBD1. The CDR3 is 14 residues long. The germline V gene encodes CDR1 SGHRS and CDR2 YFSETQ. Germline trimming cut 3 bases from V and 2 bases from J; bases unmatched to any gene: 2. The DNA of the CDR3 is TGCGCCAGCAGCTCGCAGGGGGGCAATCAGCCCCAGCATTTT. Its protein product is CASSSQGGNQPQHF.

The chain is built from TRBV27 and TRBJ2-1; 11 bases line up with TRBD2. The trim removed 4 bases at V and 7 bases at J, leaving 9 bases unmatched. The CDR3 covers 16 residues. From germline, CDR1 is MNHEY and CDR2 SMNVEV (reference sequence). CDR3 sequence: CASSSPGTSGLNEQFF. The CDR3 coding sequence is TGTGCCAGCAGTTCCCCGGGGACTAGCGGTTTGAATGAGCAGTTCTTC.